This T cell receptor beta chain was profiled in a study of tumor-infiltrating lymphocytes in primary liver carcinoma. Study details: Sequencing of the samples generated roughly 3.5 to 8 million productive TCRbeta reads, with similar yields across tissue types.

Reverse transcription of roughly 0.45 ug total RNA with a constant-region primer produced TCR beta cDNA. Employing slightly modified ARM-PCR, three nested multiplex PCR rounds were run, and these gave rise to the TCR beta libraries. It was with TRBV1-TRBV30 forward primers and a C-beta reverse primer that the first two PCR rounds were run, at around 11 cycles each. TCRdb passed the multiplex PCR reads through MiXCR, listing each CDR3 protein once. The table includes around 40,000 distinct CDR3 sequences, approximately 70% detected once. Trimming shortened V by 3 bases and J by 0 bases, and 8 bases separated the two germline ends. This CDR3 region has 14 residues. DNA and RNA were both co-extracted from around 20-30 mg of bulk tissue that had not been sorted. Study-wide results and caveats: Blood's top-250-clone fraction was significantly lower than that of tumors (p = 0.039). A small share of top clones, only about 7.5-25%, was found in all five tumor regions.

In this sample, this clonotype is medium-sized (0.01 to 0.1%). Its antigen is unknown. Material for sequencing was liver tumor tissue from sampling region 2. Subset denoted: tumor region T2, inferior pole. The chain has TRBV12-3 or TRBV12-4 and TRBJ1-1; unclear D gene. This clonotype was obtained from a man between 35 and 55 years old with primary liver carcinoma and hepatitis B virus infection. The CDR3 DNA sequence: TGTGCCAGCAGTTTGATACCCCTGAACACTGAAGCTTTCTTT. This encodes CASSLIPLNTEAFF.